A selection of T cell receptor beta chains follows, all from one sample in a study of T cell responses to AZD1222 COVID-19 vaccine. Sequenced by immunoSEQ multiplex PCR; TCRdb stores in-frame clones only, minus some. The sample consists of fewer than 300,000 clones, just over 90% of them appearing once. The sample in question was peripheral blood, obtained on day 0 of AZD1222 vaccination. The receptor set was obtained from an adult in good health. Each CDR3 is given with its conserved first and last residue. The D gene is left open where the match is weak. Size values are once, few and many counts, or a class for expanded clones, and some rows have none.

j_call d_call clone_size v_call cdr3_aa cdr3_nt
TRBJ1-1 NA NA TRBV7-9 CASSLLAYEAFF TGTGCCAGCAGCTTACTCGCCTATGAAGCTTTCTTT
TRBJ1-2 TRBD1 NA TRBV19 CASSIERGLGYTF TGTGCCAGTAGTATAGAAAGGGGGCTGGGCTACACCTTC
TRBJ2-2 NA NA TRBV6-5 CASRQWEAGELFF TGTGCCAGCAGGCAATGGGAGGCCGGGGAGCTGTTTTTT
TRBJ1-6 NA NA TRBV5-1 CASSFTAARSYNSPLHF TGCGCCAGCAGCTTCACAGCAGCTCGCTCCTATAATTCACCCCTCCACTTT
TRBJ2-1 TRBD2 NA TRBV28 CASSLAASGSLRNEQFF TGTGCCAGCAGTTTGGCGGCTAGCGGGAGCTTGAGGAATGAGCAGTTCTTC
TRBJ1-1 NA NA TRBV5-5 CASSWPGAMNTEAFF TGTGCCAGCAGCTGGCCGGGAGCTATGAACACTGAAGCTTTCTTT
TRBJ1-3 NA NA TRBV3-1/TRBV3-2 CASSQEVISGNTIYF TGTGCCAGCAGCCAAGAGGTCATCTCTGGAAACACCATATATTTT
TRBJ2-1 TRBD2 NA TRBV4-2 CASSRLAGGGGEQFF TGTGCCAGCAGCCGACTAGCGGGAGGAGGCGGGGAGCAGTTCTTC
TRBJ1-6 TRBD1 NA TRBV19 CASSIGQGRSPLHF TGTGCCAGTAGTATAGGACAGGGTAGATCACCCCTCCACTTT
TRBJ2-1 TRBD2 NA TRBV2 CASGAGESYNEQFF TGTGCCAGCGGCGCGGGGGAATCCTACAATGAGCAGTTCTTC
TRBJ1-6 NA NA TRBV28 CASSLSGSPLHF TGTGCCAGCAGTTTATCAGGGTCACCCCTCCACTTT
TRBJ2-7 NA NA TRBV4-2 CASSQESFGGRMTISYEQYF TGTGCCAGCAGCCAAGAAAGTTTCGGGGGCCGGATGACAATCTCCTACGAGCAGTACTTC
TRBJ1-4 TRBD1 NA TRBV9 CASSQRGDRAEKLFF TGTGCCAGCAGCCAAAGAGGGGACAGGGCTGAAAAACTGTTTTTT
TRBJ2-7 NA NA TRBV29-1 CSVGQSSYEQYF TGCAGCGTTGGGCAGAGCTCCTACGAGCAGTACTTC
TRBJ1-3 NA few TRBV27 CASMRVGSGNTIYF TGTGCCAGCATGAGGGTTGGTTCTGGAAACACCATATATTTT
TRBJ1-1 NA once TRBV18 CATFGQVNTEAFF TGTGCCACCTTCGGACAAGTGAACACTGAAGCTTTCTTT
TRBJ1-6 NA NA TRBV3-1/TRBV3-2 CASSYAGYSPLHF TGTGCCAGCAGTTATGCTGGGTATTCACCCCTCCACTTT
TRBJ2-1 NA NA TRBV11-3 CASSLTLASNEQFF TGTGCCAGCAGCTTAACCCTAGCCAGCAATGAGCAGTTCTTC
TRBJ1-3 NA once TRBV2 CAALSGNTIYF TGTGCCGCTCTCTCTGGAAACACCATATATTTT
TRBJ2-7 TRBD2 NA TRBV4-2 CASSHAKGTSGGYEQYF TGTGCCAGCAGCCATGCCAAGGGGACTAGCGGGGGTTACGAGCAGTACTTC
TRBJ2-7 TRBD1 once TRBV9 CASSPGTGVEQYF TGTGCCAGCAGCCCGGGGACAGGGGTCGAGCAGTACTTC
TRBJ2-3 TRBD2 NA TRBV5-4 CASSRGLAGVTDTQYF TGTGCCAGCAGCAGGGGACTAGCGGGGGTCACAGATACGCAGTATTTT
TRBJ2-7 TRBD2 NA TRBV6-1 CASSETGTSAYEQYF TGTGCCAGCAGTGAGACCGGGACTAGCGCCTACGAGCAGTACTTC
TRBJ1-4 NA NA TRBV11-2 CASSSQTGRTNEKLFF TGTGCCAGCAGCTCGCAGACAGGCCGGACTAATGAAAAACTGTTTTTT
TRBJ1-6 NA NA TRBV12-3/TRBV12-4 CASSLANNSPLHF TGTGCCAGCAGTTTAGCAAATAATTCACCCCTCCACTTT
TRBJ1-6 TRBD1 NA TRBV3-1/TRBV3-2 CASTDRGNSPLHF TGTGCCAGCACTGACAGGGGGAATTCACCCCTCCACTTT
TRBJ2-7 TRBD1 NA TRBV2 CASTQGAGEQYF TGTGCCAGCACTCAGGGGGCCGGCGAGCAGTACTTC
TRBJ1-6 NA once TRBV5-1 CASSLEEGGIGNSPLHF TGCGCCAGCAGCTTGGAGGAAGGTGGGATTGGTAATTCACCCCTCCACTTT
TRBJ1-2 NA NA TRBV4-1 CASSQGAGVVRYGYTF TGCGCCAGCAGCCAAGGAGCCGGTGTGGTCCGCTATGGCTACACCTTC
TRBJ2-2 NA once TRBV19 CASRGTGALNTGELFF TGTGCCAGTAGGGGCACTGGGGCCTTGAACACCGGGGAGCTGTTTTTT
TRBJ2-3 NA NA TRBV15 CATSRDRAGQVDTQYF TGTGCCACCAGCAGAGATAGAGCCGGTCAAGTAGATACGCAGTATTTT
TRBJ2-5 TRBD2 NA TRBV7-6 CASKGWTSRETQYF TGTGCCAGCAAGGGGTGGACTAGCCGGGAGACCCAGTACTTC
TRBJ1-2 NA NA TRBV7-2 CASSLARGSGGYTF TGTGCCAGCAGCTTAGCGCGAGGGTCTGGTGGCTACACCTTC
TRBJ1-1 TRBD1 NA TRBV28 CASRGQGGTEAFF TGTGCCTCGCGAGGACAGGGCGGGACTGAAGCTTTCTTT
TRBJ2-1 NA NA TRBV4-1 CATSSTYNEQFF TGCGCCACCAGTAGTACCTACAATGAGCAGTTCTTC
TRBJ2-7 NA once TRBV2 CASSGVQRAYEQYF TGTGCCAGCAGTGGGGTCCAGAGGGCCTACGAGCAGTACTTC
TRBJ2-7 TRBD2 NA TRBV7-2 CASSQNPSGNEQYF TGTGCCAGCAGCCAAAATCCTAGCGGAAACGAGCAGTACTTC
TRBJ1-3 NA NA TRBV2 CASEFYSGNTIYF TGTGCCAGCGAGTTTTACTCTGGAAACACCATATATTTT
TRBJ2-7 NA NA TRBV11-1 CASSPNPYEQYF TGTGCCAGCAGCCCTAACCCCTACGAGCAGTACTTC
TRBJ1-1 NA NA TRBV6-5 CASSFGGVGTAEAFF TGTGCCAGCAGTTTCGGGGGCGTCGGTACAGCTGAAGCTTTCTTT
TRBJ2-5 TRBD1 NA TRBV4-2 CASSRDSGGETQYF TGTGCCAGCAGCCGGGACAGTGGCGGAGAGACCCAGTACTTC
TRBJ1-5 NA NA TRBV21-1 CASSNGNQPQHF TGTGCCAGCAGCAATGGGAATCAGCCCCAGCATTTT
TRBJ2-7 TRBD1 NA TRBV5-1 CASSSTGTGGDEQYF TGCGCCAGCAGCTCCACCGGGACAGGGGGCGACGAGCAGTACTTC
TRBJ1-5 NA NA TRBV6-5 CASNLFNNQPQHF TGTGCCAGCAACCTGTTCAACAATCAGCCCCAGCATTTT
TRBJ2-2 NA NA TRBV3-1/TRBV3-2 CASSHTSHTGELFF TGTGCCAGCAGCCATACTAGCCACACCGGGGAGCTGTTTTTT
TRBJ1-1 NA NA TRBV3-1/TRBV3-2 CASSQGPEAFF TGTGCCAGCAGCCAAGGACCCGAAGCTTTCTTT
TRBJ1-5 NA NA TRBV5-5 CASSLAIGASNQPQHF TGTGCCAGCAGCTTGGCCATCGGGGCCTCCAATCAGCCCCAGCATTTT
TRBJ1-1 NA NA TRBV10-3 CAIISGENTEAFF TGTGCCATCATATCCGGGGAGAACACTGAAGCTTTCTTT
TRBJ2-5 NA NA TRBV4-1 CASSQGWGIGETQYF TGCGCCAGCAGCCAAGGGTGGGGGATCGGGGAGACCCAGTACTTC